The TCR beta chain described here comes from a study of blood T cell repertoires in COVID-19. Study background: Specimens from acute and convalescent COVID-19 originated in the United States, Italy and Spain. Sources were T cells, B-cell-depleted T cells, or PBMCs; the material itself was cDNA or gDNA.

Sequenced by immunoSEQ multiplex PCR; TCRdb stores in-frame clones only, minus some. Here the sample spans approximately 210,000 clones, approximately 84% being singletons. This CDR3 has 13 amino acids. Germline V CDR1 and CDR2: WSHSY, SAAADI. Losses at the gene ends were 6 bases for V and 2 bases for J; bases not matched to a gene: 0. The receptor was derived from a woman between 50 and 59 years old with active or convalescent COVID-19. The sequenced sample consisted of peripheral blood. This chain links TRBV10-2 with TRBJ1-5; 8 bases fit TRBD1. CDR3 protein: CASRDRGNQPQHF. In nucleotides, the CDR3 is TGCGCCAGCAGGGACAGGGGCAATCAGCCCCAGCATTTT.